Following are 28 T cell receptor beta chains from one sample sequenced in a study of glioma-infiltrating T cells after dendritic cell vaccination. The time point: after dendritic cell vaccination, including at tumor progression/relapse. The assay was immunoSEQ multiplex PCR, and TCRdb's table has in-frame clones only and misses some. The data show more than 85,000 clones, roughly 89% seen once. The material sequenced was blood, taken after dendritic cell vaccination. The receptor source for this set is a human donor with glioblastoma.

The V call is TRBV6-5, the J call TRBJ2-4; the D gene is possibly TRBD1 (6 bases). V was clipped by 0 bases and J by 5 bases, with 14 bases between them. The CDR3 loop spans 16 amino acids. Germline-derived CDR1 and CDR2 are MNHEY and SVGAGI. The CDR3 DNA is TGTGCCAGCAGTTACTCGAGCGACAGGATTGAAAACATTCAGTACTTC. Encoded protein: CASSYSSDRIENIQYF.

The chain couples TRBV14 to TRBJ1-1, with a possible D match to TRBD1 (5 bases). CDR3 length: 13 amino acids. CDR1 and CDR2 (germline): SGHDN, FVKESK. The V and J ends lost 7 bases and 0 bases respectively, with 9 bases between them. The CDR3 region has the DNA TGTGCCAGCACCGGGGGTATGAACACTGAAGCTTTCTTT. Encoded protein: CASTGGMNTEAFF.

The J gene is TRBJ1-5, the V gene TRBV15; 9 bases match TRBD1. The germline V gene encodes CDR1 LNHNV and CDR2 YYDKDF (reference sequence). V trimming: 3 bases; J trimming: 2 bases; junction bases outside the gene matches: 11. The CDR3 sequence is 18 residues long. CDR3 protein: CATSSDGQGRVGNQPQHF. CDR3 DNA: TGTGCCACCAGCAGTGATGGACAGGGGCGGGTTGGCAATCAGCCCCAGCATTTT.

The rearrangement uses TRBV5-1 and TRBJ1-3; D gene unclear. Trimming pared 4 bases from V and 0 bases from J, leaving 11 bases between. Germline CDR1 is SGHRS and CDR2 is YFSETQ. This CDR3 is 15 amino acids long. This chain's CDR3 is CASSLDGDSGNTIYF. CDR3 bases: TGCGCCAGCAGCCTCGACGGGGACTCTGGAAACACCATATATTTT. The full variable domain, rest sourced from reference TRBV5-1 and TRBJ1-3, is KAGVTQTPRYLIKTRGQQVTLSCSPISGHRSVSWYQQTPGQGLQFLFEYFSETQRNKGNFPGRFSGRQFSNSRSEMNVSTLELGDSALYLCASSLDGDSGNTIYFGEGSWLTVV.

The rearrangement uses TRBV30 and TRBJ2-2; the D gene is possibly TRBD2 (5 bases). This CDR3 is 14 amino acids long. Germline V gene lookup returns CDR1 GTSNPN and CDR2 SVGIG (reference sequence). V lost 3 bases and J 3 bases, leaving 11 bases between the germline ends. DNA for the CDR3: TGTGCCTGGAGCCTGCGGGTAGACACCGGGGAGCTGTTTTTT. Translated: CAWSLRVDTGELFF. Combining the CDR3 with reference TRBV30 and TRBJ2-2 gives the whole variable domain SQTIHQWPATLVQPVGSPLSLECTVEGTSNPNLYWYRQAAGRGLQLLFYSVGIGQISSEVPQNLSASRPQDRQFILSSKKLLLSDSGFYLCAWSLRVDTGELFFGEGSRLTVL.

This clone was recorded once. The chain recombines TRBV2 with TRBJ2-3, with D uncertain. The V end lost 5 bases, the J end lost 4 bases, and 13 bases lay between the germline ends. The CDR3 consists of 14 residues. Germline V gene lookup returns CDR1 SNHLY and CDR2 FYNNEI. The CDR3 loop reads CASSFSSRADTQYF. CDR3 DNA: TGTGCCAGCAGTTTCTCTAGTCGCGCAGATACGCAGTATTTT.

The V gene is TRBV4-1, the J gene TRBJ2-3; 11 bases are shared with TRBD2. Germline trimming cut 4 bases from V and 6 bases from J; bases unmatched to any gene: 3. Germline CDR1 MGHRA, CDR2 YSYEKL. The CDR3 totals 14 residues. This CDR3 is CASSLSSGRDTQYF. For the CDR3, the DNA is TGCGCCAGCAGCCTATCTAGCGGGAGGGATACGCAGTATTTT.

This rearrangement joins TRBV6-1 to TRBJ1-3, with D perhaps matching TRBD1 (5 bases). Trimming stripped 8 bases from V and 3 bases from J, with 14 bases between. The CDR3 covers 14 residues. Germline loops: CDR1 MNHNS, CDR2 SASEGT. This CDR3 is CASRGSSGGNTIYF. CDR3 sequence (DNA): TGTGCCAGCCGGGGGTCCTCCGGTGGAAACACCATATATTTT.

J is TRBJ1-3 and V is TRBV5-1; TRBD1 is a possible D gene (6 bases). Trimming took 1 base from V and 0 from J, leaving 8 bases between them. This CDR3 is built from 15 residues. Per the germline V gene, CDR1 is SGHRS and CDR2 is YFSETQ. The CDR3 sequence: CASSLQGSSGNTIYF. The CDR3 coding sequence is TGCGCCAGCAGCTTGCAGGGGTCCTCTGGAAACACCATATATTTT.

This clone was recorded only once. The chain joins TRBV6-1 to TRBJ1-5; TRBD1 is a possible D gene (6 bases). The CDR3 extends over 15 amino acids. Trimming pared 5 bases from V and 0 bases from J, leaving 11 bases between. Germline lookup yields CDR1 MNHNS and CDR2 SASEGT. CDR3 coding DNA: TGTGCCAGCAGTACCGGACAGTTTAGCAATCAGCCCCAGCATTTT. It translates to CASSTGQFSNQPQHF.

The genes are TRBV5-1 and TRBJ2-3; 11 bases line up with TRBD2. This CDR3 spans 16 amino acids. Per germline, CDR1 SGHRS and CDR2 YFSETQ. After removal of 4 bases from V and 6 bases from J, the junction contained 10 bases not matched to a gene. The CDR3 DNA reads TGCGCCAGCAGCCCTGCCGGACTAGCGGGCAGGGATACGCAGTATTTT. Translation: CASSPAGLAGRDTQYF.

Only one count was recorded for this clone. The chain couples TRBV6-1 to TRBJ1-5, with 7 bases that match TRBD1. The CDR3 has 14 residues. V lost 8 bases to trimming and J lost 4 bases; unmatched junction nucleotides: 8. Germline values: CDR1 MNHNS, CDR2 SASEGT. The CDR3 spells CASGSTGNNQPQHF. CDR3 sequence (DNA): TGTGCCAGCGGGTCGACAGGGAATAATCAGCCCCAGCATTTT.

This clone appeared a single time. The chain links TRBV5-1 to TRBJ2-3; a possible D gene is TRBD1 (5 bases). V dropped 4 bases and J dropped 1 base, with 10 bases sitting between them. The CDR3 totals 14 residues. CDR1 and CDR2 from the germline V gene are SGHRS and YFSETQ. CDR3 bases: TGCGCCAGCAGCAGGGGCTTGGGCACAGATACGCAGTATTTT. Amino acid sequence: CASSRGLGTDTQYF.

The V gene is TRBV7-9, the J gene TRBJ1-1; D gene unclear. Trimming took 1 base from V and 2 from J, leaving 8 bases between them. Germline-derived CDR1 and CDR2 are SEHNR and FQNEAQ (reference sequence). The CDR3 sequence is 14 residues long. The CDR3 coding sequence is TGTGCCAGCAGCTTAGAGGCACTAAACACTGAAGCTTTCTTT. It is translated as CASSLEALNTEAFF.

V is TRBV27 and J is TRBJ2-1; TRBD2 is a possible D gene (6 bases). Germline V gene sequence: CDR1 MNHEY, CDR2 SMNVEV (reference sequence). Deletions cut 2 bases from V and 4 bases from J, with 12 bases between. CDR3 length: 15 amino acids. CDR3 nucleotide sequence: TGTGCCAGCAGTTTACGGGGGAACGAGTACAATGAGCAGTTCTTC. Translated: CASSLRGNEYNEQFF.

The V gene is TRBV30, the J gene TRBJ2-3, with 9 bases matching TRBD2. The CDR3 is made up of 13 amino acids. Germline-derived CDR1 and CDR2 are GTSNPN and SVGIG (reference sequence). V shed 3 bases, J shed 7 bases, and the junction held 5 bases outside the gene matches. CDR3 amino acids: CAWRGGRAHTQYF. CDR3 DNA: TGTGCCTGGAGGGGCGGGAGGGCCCATACGCAGTATTTT.

The chain has TRBV15 and TRBJ1-2; D is uncertain. The CDR3 length is 12 residues. Looked up from germline, CDR1 is LNHNV and CDR2 is YYDKDF (reference sequence). V was pared by 4 bases and J by 7 bases, with 10 bases between. Written as DNA, the CDR3 is TGTGCCACCAGCACCAGGCGTTTTGGCTACACCTTC. Residues: CATSTRRFGYTF.

This clone was seen a few times. The CDR3 sequence: CAWSVTENTEAFF. As DNA, the CDR3 is TGTGCCTGGAGCGTAACAGAGAACACTGAAGCTTTCTTT. V is TRBV30 and J is TRBJ1-1, with no clear D. Trimming removed 3 bases from V and 1 base from J, with 9 bases in between. The CDR3 is 13 amino acids. The germline gives CDR1 GTSNPN, CDR2 SVGIG (reference sequence).

The chain recombines TRBV15 with TRBJ1-5; D perhaps matches TRBD1 (5 bases). CDR3 length: 15 residues. Trimming cost V 0 bases and J 2 bases, with 8 bases left between them. CDR1 is LNHNV and CDR2 is YYDKDF in the germline V gene (reference sequence). The CDR3 reads CATSRDRARNQPQHF. CDR3 in DNA: TGTGCCACCAGCAGAGACAGGGCACGCAATCAGCCCCAGCATTTT.

The rearrangement joins TRBV29-1 to TRBJ1-2; D perhaps matches TRBD1 (5 bases). The CDR3 runs to 13 residues. Trimming left V 7 bases short and J 8 bases short, with 20 bases between. Germline CDR1 reads SQVTM; CDR2 reads ANQGSEA. CDR3 region: CSAGDGSSRGYTF. The CDR3 nucleotides are TGCAGCGCCGGGGACGGGAGCAGCAGAGGCTACACCTTC.

This clone was picked up a small number of times. The gene calls are TRBV5-6 and TRBJ1-4; weak D call: TRBD1 (6 bases). Germline values: CDR1 SGHDT, CDR2 YYEEEE. This CDR3 has 14 amino acids. Trimming stripped 4 bases from V and 8 bases from J, with 15 bases between. This chain's CDR3 is CASSGYPQGEKLFF. In nucleotides, the CDR3 is TGTGCCAGCAGCGGATACCCTCAGGGGGAAAAACTGTTTTTT.

This chain connects TRBV19 to TRBJ2-5; the D gene is possibly TRBD2 (6 bases). In germline, CDR1 is LNHDA, CDR2 SQIVND (reference sequence). V gave up 0 bases and J gave up 0 bases, with 17 bases separating them. This CDR3 has 18 residues. The CDR3 region has the DNA TGTGCCAGTAGTATAGATCGGGAGAGGGGACTTAACCAAGAGACCCAGTACTTC. Its protein is CASSIDRERGLNQETQYF. The entire variable domain, with the rest obtained from reference TRBV19 and TRBJ2-5, is as follows: DGGITQSPKYLFRKEGQNVTLSCEQNLNHDAMYWYRQDPGQGLRLIYYSQIVNDFQKGDIAEGYSVSREKKESFPLTVTSAQKNPTAFYLCASSIDRERGLNQETQYFGPGTRLLVL.

CDR3 loop: CAFNRVTEAFF. CDR3 DNA: TGTGCCTTCAACCGGGTAACTGAAGCTTTCTTT. The rearrangement uses TRBV30 and TRBJ1-1; D is unresolved. V lost 7 bases to trimming and J lost 5 bases, with 11 bases between them. Germline assignment: CDR1 GTSNPN and CDR2 SVGIG (reference sequence). The CDR3 is 11 amino acids.

The chain combines TRBV5-8 with TRBJ1-3; D not resolved. This CDR3 is built from 12 residues. V was clipped by 1 base and J by 4 bases, with 3 bases between them. Germline lookup yields CDR1 SGHTS and CDR2 YDEGEE. CDR3 sequence reads: CASSLQGNTIYF. The CDR3 region has the DNA TGTGCCAGCAGCTTGCAGGGAAACACCATATATTTT.

The chain couples TRBV29-1 to TRBJ2-7, with D possibly being TRBD1 (5 bases). The CDR3 runs 13 residues. Trimming shortened V by 4 bases and J by 7 bases, and 17 bases separated the two germline ends. Germline values: CDR1 SQVTM, CDR2 ANQGSEA. The CDR3 DNA reads as TGCAGCGTTGTGGGGCGGAGTACTGGGGAGCAGTACTTC. Residues: CSVVGRSTGEQYF.

V and J are TRBV7-3 and TRBJ2-3, with 7 bases fitting TRBD2. The V and J ends lost 3 bases and 4 bases, in that order; junction bases with no gene match: 7. The germline V gene encodes CDR1 SGHTA and CDR2 FQGTGA. The CDR3 has 15 amino acids. The CDR3: CASSFGSGGPDTQYF. As DNA, the CDR3 is TGTGCCAGCAGCTTCGGGTCGGGGGGTCCAGATACGCAGTATTTT.

The CDR3 reads CASSSLGQTNTGELFF. CDR3 in DNA: TGTGCCAGCAGCTCGTTGGGACAAACGAACACCGGGGAGCTGTTTTTT. The chain combines TRBV7-8 with TRBJ2-2; perhaps TRBD1 as D (6 bases). This CDR3 spans 16 amino acids. Between the trimmed V and J ends, which lost 4 bases and 0 bases, there was a span of 12 bases. Germline CDR1 and CDR2: SGHVS and FQNEAQ.

This clone was observed a single time. The rearrangement links TRBV6-6 to TRBJ2-1; 9 bases fit TRBD2. V lost 2 bases and J lost 7; bases outside the gene matches: 9. The CDR3 spans 16 residues. Germline V lookup: CDR1 MNHNY, CDR2 SVGAGI (reference sequence). CDR3 sequence (DNA): TGTGCCAGCAGTTACCGGGGCGGGAGGGCCCAGAATGAGCAGTTCTTC. Translation: CASSYRGGRAQNEQFF.